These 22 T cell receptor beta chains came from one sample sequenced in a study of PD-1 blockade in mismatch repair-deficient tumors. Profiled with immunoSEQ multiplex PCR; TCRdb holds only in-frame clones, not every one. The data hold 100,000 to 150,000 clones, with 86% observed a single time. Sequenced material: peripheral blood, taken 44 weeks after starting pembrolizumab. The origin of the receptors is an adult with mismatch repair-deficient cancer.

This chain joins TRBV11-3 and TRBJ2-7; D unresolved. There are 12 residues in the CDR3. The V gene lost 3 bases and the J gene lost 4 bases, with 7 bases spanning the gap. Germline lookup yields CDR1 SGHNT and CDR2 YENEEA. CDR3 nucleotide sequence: TGTGCCAGCAGCTTGCAGGTTTACGAGCAGTACTTC. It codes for CASSLQVYEQYF.

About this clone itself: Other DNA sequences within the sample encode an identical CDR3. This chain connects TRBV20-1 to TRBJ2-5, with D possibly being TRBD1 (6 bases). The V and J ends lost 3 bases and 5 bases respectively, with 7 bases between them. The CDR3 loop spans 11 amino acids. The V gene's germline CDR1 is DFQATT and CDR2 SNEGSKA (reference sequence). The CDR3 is CSARQGETQYF. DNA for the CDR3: TGCAGTGCTAGGCAGGGGGAGACCCAGTACTTC.

DNA for the CDR3: TGTGCCAGCAGTGAACCGACAGGGGGCGCCCACGAGCAGTACTTC. Its protein product is CASSEPTGGAHEQYF. The chain has TRBV2 and TRBJ2-7; 10 bases are a match to TRBD1. This CDR3 region has 15 residues. V shed 2 bases and J 5 bases; nucleotides not matched to a gene: 6. Germline V gene sequence: CDR1 SNHLY, CDR2 FYNNEI.

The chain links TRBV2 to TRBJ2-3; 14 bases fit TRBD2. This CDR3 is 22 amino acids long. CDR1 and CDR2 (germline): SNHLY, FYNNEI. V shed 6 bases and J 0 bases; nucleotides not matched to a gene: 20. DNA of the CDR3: TGTGCCAGCAGCCTCGGACTAGCGGGAGGATATTATATCTCCTCTAGCACAGATACGCAGTATTTT. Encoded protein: CASSLGLAGGYYISSSTDTQYF.

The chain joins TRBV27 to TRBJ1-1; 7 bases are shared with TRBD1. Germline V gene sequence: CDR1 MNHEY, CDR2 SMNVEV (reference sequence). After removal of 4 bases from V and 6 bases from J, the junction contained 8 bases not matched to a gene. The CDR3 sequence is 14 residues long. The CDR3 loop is CASSSADRFPEAFF. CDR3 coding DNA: TGTGCCAGCAGTTCGGCGGACAGGTTCCCTGAAGCTTTCTTT.

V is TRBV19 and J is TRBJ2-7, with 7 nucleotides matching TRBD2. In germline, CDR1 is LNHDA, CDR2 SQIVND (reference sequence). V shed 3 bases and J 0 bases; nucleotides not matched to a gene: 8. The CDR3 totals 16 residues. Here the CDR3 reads CASSMLKGGSSYEQYF. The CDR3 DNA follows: TGTGCCAGTAGTATGTTGAAGGGAGGGAGCTCCTACGAGCAGTACTTC.

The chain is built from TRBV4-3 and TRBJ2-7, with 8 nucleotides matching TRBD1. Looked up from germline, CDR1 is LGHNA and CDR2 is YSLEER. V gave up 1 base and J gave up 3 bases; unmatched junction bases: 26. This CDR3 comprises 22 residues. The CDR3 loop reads CASSQGPHPDRAWTRHYYEQYF. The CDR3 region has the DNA TGCGCCAGCAGCCAAGGCCCCCACCCGGACAGGGCCTGGACTCGACATTACTACGAGCAGTACTTC.

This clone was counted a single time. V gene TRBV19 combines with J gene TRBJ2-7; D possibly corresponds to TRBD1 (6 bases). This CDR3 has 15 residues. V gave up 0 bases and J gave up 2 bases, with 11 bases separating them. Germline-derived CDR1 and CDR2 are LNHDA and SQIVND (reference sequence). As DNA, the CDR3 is TGTGCCAGTAGTATAGATCTAGCAGGGGCCTACGAGCAGTACTTC. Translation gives CASSIDLAGAYEQYF.

The CDR3 protein is CASSLGSGTSGRRADTQYF. CDR3 DNA: TGCGCCAGCAGCTTGGGATCTGGGACTAGCGGGAGGAGAGCAGATACGCAGTATTTT. The chain recombines TRBV5-1 with TRBJ2-3, with 15 bases lining up with TRBD2. The length of the CDR3 is 19 residues. Unmatched junction bases numbered 9, after V lost 0 bases and J lost 4 bases. Germline V gives CDR1 SGHRS, CDR2 YFSETQ.

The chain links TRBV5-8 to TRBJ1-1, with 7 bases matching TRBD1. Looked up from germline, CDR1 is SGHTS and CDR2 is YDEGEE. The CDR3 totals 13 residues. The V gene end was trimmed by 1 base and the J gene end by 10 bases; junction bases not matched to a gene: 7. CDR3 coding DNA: TGTGCCAGCAGCTTGACGACAGGGAGAGGAGCTTTCTTT. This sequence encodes CASSLTTGRGAFF.

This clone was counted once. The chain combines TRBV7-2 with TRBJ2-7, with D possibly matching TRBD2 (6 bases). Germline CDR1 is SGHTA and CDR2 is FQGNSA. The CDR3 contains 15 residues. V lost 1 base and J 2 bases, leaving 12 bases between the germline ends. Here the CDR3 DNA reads TGTGCCAGCAGCTTAGGCTCTAGCGCAACCTACGAGCAGTACTTC. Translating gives CASSLGSSATYEQYF. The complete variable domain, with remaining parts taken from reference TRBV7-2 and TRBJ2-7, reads GAGVSQSPSNKVTEKGKDVELRCDPISGHTALYWYRQSLGQGLEFLIYFQGNSAPDKSGLPSDRFSAERTGGSVSTLTIQRTQQEDSAVYLCASSLGSSATYEQYFGPGTRLTVT.

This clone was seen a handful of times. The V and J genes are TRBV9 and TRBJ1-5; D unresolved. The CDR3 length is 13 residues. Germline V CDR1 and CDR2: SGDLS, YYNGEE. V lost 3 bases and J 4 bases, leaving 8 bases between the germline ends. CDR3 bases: TGTGCCAGCAGCGAGGACGGGAATCAGCCCCAGCATTTT. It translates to CASSEDGNQPQHF.

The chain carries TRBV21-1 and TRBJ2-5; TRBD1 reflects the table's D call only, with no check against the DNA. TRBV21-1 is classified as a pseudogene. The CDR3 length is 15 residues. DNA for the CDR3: TGTGCCAGCAGCTCCCGGACAGACCCCGGAGAGACCCAGTACTTC. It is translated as CASSSRTDPGETQYF.

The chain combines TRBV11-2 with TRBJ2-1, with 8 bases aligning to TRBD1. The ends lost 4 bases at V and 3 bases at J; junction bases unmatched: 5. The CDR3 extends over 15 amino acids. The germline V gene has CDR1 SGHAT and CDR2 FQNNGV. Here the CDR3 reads CASSSMGQDYNEQFF. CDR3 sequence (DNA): TGTGCCAGCAGCTCGATGGGACAGGACTACAATGAGCAGTTCTTC.

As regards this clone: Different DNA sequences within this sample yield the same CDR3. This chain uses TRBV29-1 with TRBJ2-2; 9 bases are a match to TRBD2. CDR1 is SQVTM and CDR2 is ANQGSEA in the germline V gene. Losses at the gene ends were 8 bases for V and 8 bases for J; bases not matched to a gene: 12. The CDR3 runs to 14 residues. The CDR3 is CSTRASGAGGELFF. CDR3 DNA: TGCAGCACAAGGGCTAGCGGGGCTGGGGGGGAGCTGTTTTTT.

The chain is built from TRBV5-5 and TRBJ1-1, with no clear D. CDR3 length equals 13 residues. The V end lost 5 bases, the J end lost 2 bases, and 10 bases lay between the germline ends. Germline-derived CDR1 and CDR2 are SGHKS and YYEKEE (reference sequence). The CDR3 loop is CASRPFINTEAFF. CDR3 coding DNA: TGTGCCAGCAGGCCGTTCATAAACACTGAAGCTTTCTTT. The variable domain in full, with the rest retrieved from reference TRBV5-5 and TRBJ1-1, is DAGVTQSPTHLIKTRGQQVTLRCSPISGHKSVSWYQQVLGQGPQFIFQYYEKEERGRGNFPDRFSARQFPNYSSELNVNALLLGDSALYLCASRPFINTEAFFGQGTRLTVV.

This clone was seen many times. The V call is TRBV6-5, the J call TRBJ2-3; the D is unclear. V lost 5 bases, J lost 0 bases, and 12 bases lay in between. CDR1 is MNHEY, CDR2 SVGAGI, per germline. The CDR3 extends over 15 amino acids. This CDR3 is CASSLDGSSTDTQYF. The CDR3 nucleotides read TGTGCCAGCAGTCTGGACGGTTCTAGCACAGATACGCAGTATTTT.

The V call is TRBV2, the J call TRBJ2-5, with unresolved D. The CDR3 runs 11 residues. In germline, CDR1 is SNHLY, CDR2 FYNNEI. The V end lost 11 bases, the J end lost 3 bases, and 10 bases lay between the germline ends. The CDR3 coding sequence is TGTGCCTATACAGAAAAAGAGACCCAGTACTTC. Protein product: CAYTEKETQYF.

The CDR3 DNA reads TGTGCCAGCAGCTTCAGTGGCAATGAGCAGTTCTTC. Protein: CASSFSGNEQFF. The chain recombines TRBV7-9 with TRBJ2-1; D ambiguous. CDR3 length equals 12 residues. V gave up 3 bases and J gave up 6 bases, with 6 bases separating them. From germline, CDR1 is SEHNR and CDR2 FQNEAQ (reference sequence).

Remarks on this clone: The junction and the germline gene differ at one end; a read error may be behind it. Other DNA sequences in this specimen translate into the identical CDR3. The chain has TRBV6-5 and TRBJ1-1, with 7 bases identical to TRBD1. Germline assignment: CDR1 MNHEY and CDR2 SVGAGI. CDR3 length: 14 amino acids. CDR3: CASSRGQSNTEAFF. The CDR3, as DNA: TGTGCCAGCAGTCGGGGACAGTCCAACACTGAAGCTTTCTTC.

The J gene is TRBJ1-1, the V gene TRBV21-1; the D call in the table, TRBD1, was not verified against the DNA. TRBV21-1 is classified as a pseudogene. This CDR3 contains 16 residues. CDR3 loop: CASSRPYRGPNTEAFF. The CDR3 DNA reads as TGTGCCAGCAGCAGACCTTACAGGGGGCCGAACACTGAAGCTTTCTTT.

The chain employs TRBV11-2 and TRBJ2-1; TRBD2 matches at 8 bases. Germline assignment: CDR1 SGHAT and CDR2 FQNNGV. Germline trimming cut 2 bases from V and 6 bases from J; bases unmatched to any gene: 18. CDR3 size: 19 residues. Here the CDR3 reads CASSLSTTWTSSRGNEQFF. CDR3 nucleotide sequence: TGTGCCAGCAGCTTAAGTACCACCTGGACTAGCTCGCGGGGCAATGAGCAGTTCTTC.